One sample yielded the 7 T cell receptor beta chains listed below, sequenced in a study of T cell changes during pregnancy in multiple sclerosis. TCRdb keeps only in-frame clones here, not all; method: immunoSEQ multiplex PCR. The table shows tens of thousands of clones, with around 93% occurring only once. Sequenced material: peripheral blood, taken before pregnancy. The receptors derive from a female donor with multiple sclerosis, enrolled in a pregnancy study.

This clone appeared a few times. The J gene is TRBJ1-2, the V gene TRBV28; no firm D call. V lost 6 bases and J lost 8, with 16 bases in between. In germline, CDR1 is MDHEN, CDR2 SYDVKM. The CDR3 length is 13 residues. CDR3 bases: TGTGCCAGCAGCCAAACCCTATCTAAAGGCTACACCTTC. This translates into CASSQTLSKGYTF.

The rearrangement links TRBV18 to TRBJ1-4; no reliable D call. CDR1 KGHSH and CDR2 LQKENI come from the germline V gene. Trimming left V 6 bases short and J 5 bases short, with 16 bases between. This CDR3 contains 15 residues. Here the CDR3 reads CASSMDGLLNEKLFF. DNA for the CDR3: TGTGCCAGCTCTATGGACGGACTCCTAAATGAAAAACTGTTTTTT.

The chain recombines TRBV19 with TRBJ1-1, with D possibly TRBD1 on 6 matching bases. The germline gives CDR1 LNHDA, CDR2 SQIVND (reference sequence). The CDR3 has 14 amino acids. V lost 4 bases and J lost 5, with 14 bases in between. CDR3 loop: CASSTRGAGTEAFF. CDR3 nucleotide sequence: TGTGCCAGTAGTACCCGGGGGGCAGGTACTGAAGCTTTCTTT.

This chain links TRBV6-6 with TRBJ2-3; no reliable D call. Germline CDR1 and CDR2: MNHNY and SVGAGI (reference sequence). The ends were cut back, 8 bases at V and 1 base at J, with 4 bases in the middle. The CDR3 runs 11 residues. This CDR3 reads CASRGTDTQYF. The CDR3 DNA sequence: TGTGCCAGCCGTGGCACAGATACGCAGTATTTT.

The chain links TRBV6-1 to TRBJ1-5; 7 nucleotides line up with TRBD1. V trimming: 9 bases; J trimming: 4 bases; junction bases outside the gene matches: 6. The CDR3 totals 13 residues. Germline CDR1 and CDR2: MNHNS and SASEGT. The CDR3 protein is CASGGGGNQPQHF. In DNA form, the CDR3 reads TGTGCCAGTGGAGGGGGCGGGAATCAGCCCCAGCATTTT.

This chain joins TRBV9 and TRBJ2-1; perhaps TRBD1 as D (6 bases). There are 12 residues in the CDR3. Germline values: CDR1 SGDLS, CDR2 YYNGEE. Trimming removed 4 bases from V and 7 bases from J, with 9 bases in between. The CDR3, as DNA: TGTGCCAGCAGCACAGGGTATAATGAGCAGTTCTTC. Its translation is CASSTGYNEQFF.

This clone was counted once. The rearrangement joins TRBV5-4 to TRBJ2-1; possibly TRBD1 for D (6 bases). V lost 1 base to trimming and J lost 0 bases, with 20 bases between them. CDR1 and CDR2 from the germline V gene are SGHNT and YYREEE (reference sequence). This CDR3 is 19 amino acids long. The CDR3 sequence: CASSLFSGAGIRSYNEQFF. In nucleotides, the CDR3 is TGTGCCAGCAGCTTGTTTTCAGGGGCCGGGATCCGCTCCTACAATGAGCAGTTCTTC.